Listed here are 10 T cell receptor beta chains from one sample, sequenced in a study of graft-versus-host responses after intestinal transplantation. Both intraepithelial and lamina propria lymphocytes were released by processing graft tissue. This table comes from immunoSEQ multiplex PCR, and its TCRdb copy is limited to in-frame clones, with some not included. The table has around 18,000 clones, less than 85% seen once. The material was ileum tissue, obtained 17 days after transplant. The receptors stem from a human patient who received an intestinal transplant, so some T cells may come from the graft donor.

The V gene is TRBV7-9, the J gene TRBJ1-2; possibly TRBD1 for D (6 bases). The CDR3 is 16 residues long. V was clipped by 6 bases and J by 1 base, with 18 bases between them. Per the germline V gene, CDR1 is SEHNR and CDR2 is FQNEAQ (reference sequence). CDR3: CASSIGGPWINYGYTF. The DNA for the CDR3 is TGTGCCAGCAGTATTGGGGGGCCGTGGATTAACTATGGCTACACCTTC.

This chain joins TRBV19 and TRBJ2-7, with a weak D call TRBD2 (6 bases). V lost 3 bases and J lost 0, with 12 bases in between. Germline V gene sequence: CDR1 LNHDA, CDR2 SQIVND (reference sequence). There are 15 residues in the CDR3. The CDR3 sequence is CASSITGTYSYEQYF. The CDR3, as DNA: TGTGCCAGTAGTATCACCGGGACTTACTCCTACGAGCAGTACTTC.

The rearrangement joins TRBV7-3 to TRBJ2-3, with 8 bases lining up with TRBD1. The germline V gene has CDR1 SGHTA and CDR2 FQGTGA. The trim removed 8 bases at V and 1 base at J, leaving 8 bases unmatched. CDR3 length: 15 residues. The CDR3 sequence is CASGATGGGTDTQYF. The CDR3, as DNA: TGTGCCAGCGGCGCTACAGGGGGAGGCACAGATACGCAGTATTTT.

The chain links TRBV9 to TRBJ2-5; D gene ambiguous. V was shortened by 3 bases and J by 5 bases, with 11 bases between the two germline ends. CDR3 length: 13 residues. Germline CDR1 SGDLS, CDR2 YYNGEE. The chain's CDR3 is CASSGSLGETQYF. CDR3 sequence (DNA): TGTGCCAGCAGCGGAAGTCTAGGGGAGACCCAGTACTTC.

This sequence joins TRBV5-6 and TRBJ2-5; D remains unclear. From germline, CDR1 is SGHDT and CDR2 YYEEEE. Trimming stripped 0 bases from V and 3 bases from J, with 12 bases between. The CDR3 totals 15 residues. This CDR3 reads CASSLEAVGEETQYF. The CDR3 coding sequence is TGTGCCAGCAGCTTGGAGGCGGTAGGTGAAGAGACCCAGTACTTC. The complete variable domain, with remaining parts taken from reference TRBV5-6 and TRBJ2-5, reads DAGVTQSPTHLIKTRGQQVTLRCSPKSGHDTVSWYQQALGQGPQFIFQYYEEEERQRGNFPDRFSGHQFPNYSSELNVNALLLGDSALYLCASSLEAVGEETQYFGPGTRLLVL.

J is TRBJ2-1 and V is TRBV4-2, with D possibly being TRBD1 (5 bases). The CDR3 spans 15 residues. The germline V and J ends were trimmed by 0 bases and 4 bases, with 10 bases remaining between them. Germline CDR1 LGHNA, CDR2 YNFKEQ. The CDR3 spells CASSQDRDSYNEQFF. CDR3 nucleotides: TGTGCCAGCAGCCAAGATCGAGACAGTTACAATGAGCAGTTCTTC.

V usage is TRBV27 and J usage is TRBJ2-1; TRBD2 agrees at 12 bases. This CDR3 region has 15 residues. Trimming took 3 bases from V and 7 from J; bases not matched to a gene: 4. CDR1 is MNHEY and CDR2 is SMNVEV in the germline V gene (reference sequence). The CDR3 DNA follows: TGTGCCAGCAGTTTTGCAACTAGCGGGAGGAATGAGCAGTTCTTC. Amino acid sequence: CASSFATSGRNEQFF.

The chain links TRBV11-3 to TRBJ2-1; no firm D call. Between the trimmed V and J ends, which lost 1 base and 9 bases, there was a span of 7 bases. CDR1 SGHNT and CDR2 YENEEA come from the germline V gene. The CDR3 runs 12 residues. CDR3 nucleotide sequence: TGTGCCAGCAGCTTAGGGTTAGGTGAGCAGTTCTTC. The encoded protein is CASSLGLGEQFF.

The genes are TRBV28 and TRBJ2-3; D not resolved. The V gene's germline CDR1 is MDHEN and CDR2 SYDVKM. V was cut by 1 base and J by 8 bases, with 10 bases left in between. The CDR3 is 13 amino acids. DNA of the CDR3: TGTGCCAGCAGTTTATCAGACGGGTCTACGCAGTATTTT. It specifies CASSLSDGSTQYF.

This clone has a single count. The CDR3 here is CAISAGGFSDTQYF. The CDR3 DNA sequence: TGTGCCATCAGTGCGGGTGGGTTCTCAGATACGCAGTATTTT. The chain carries TRBV10-3 and TRBJ2-3; D is unclear. CDR1 and CDR2 (germline): ENHRY, SYGVKD. V lost 4 bases, J lost 4 bases, and 12 bases lay in between. The CDR3 has 14 amino acids.